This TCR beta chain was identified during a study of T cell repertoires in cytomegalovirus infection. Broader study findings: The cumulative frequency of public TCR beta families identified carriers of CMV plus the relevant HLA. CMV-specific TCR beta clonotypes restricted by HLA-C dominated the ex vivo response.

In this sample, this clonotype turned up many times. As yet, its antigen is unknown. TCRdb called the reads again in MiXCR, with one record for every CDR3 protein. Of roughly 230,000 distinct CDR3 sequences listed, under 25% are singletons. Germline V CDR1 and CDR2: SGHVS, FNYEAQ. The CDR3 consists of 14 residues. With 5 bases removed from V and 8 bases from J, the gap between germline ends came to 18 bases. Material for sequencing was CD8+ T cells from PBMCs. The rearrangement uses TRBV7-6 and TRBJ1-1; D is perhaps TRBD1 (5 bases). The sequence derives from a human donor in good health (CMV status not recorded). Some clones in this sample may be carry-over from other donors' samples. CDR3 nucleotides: TGTGCCAGCAGCCCAGGGCTAGGGCTTACCGAAGCTTTCTTT. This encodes CASSPGLGLTEAFF.